Listed below are T cell receptor beta chains from one sample, sequenced in a study of cytomegalovirus exposure and HLA in healthy donors. Using immunoSEQ multiplex PCR, the repertoire was profiled, and TCRdb retains in-frame clones only, with some absent. The sample totals 100,000 to 150,000 clones; its top ten clones hold roughly 2.7%. Source material: PBMCs. These receptors were obtained from a man aged 25-45 years in good health and CMV-seronegative. Each CDR3 is given with its conserved first and last residue. The order of the fields is V gene, J gene, D gene, CDR3 DNA, CDR3 protein. The D gene is left open where the match is weak.

TRBV19	TRBJ2-2	TRBD1	TGTGCCAGTAGTATCCAGGGGGACACCGGGGAGCTGTTTTTT	CASSIQGDTGELFF
TRBV7-9	TRBJ2-1	TRBD2	TGTGCCAGCAGCCGCTCGGGACTAGCGGGAGTCAATGAGCAGTTCTTC	CASSRSGLAGVNEQFF
TRBV5-6	TRBJ2-5	.	TGTGCCAGCAGCCTTGACAGACCCCAAGAGACCCAGTACTTC	CASSLDRPQETQYF
TRBV9	TRBJ2-1	TRBD1	TGTGCCAGCAGCGTAGCTACAGGGGATGAGCAGTTCTTC	CASSVATGDEQFF
TRBV6-5	TRBJ2-5	TRBD2	TGTGCCAGCAGTTACTCGTCACAAGGCGCGGGGGCCCAGTACTTC	CASSYSSQGAGAQYF
TRBV5-4	TRBJ2-7	TRBD2	TGTGCCAGCAGCCTGGAGGGCGGGAGCTACTCCTACGAGCAGTACTTC	CASSLEGGSYSYEQYF
TRBV4-1	TRBJ2-2	TRBD1	TGCGCCAGCAGTCAAGCAGAGGGGGCAAATACCGGGGAGCTGTTTTTT	CASSQAEGANTGELFF
TRBV5-6	TRBJ1-2	.	TGTGCCAGCAGCTTCTCTGGCAGATCTAACTATGGCTACACCTTC	CASSFSGRSNYGYTF
TRBV5-1	TRBJ1-1	TRBD1	TGCGCCAGCAGCCCCGCCCGGGACAGGGCGAACACTGAAGCTTTCTTT	CASSPARDRANTEAFF
TRBV30	TRBJ2-1	.	TGTGCCTGGAGTGTTCGTTCCGGGAGAAGGAGCGATGAGCAGTTCTTC	CAWSVRSGRRSDEQFF
TRBV5-1	TRBJ2-7	TRBD2	TGCGCCAGCAGTTTAGCGGGAGAGGTCTACGAGCAGTACTTC	CASSLAGEVYEQYF
TRBV5-5	TRBJ2-3	TRBD1	TGTGCCAGCAGCTTTCTTCAGGGGGGCACAGATACGCAGTATTTT	CASSFLQGGTDTQYF
TRBV29-1	TRBJ1-1	.	TGCAGCGTTGTACGCGAAACTGACACTGAAGCTTTCTTT	CSVVRETDTEAFF
TRBV7-9	TRBJ2-3	TRBD2	TGTGCCAGCAGCTCTGGGACTAGCGGGACGTCCACAGATACGCAGTATTTT	CASSSGTSGTSTDTQYF
TRBV30	TRBJ2-5	TRBD2	TGTGCCTGGAACTGGCCAGCGGGAAACGGAGAGCAGTACTTC	CAWNWPAGNGEQYF
TRBV4-3	TRBJ1-2	.	TGCGCCAGCAGCCAAACAGGGTATGGCTACACCTTC	CASSQTGYGYTF
TRBV2	TRBJ1-2	.	TGTGCCAGCAATGAGGCAGGGGACTATGGCTACACCTTC	CASNEAGDYGYTF
TRBV5-4	TRBJ1-3	.	TGTGCCAGCAGCAGAGACAGCTCTGGAAACACCATATATTTT	CASSRDSSGNTIYF
TRBV27	TRBJ2-5	TRBD2	TGTGCCAGCAGGAAACTAGCGGGAGAGGATGGAGAGACCCAGTACTTC	CASRKLAGEDGETQYF
TRBV27	TRBJ1-4	.	TGTGCCAGCAGTTTTCTCCAGACTAATGAAAAACTGTTTTTT	CASSFLQTNEKLFF
TRBV2	TRBJ1-2	.	TGTGCCAGCACATCACAGGGAAACTATGGCTACACCTTC	CASTSQGNYGYTF
TRBV12-5	TRBJ2-5	TRBD2	TGTGCTAGTTCTGGCGGCGGGAGCCAAGAGACCCAGTACTTC	CASSGGGSQETQYF
TRBV7-3	TRBJ2-2	TRBD2	TGTGCCAGCAGCTACCATAGCGGGAGGCCCACCGGGGAGCTGTTTTTT	CASSYHSGRPTGELFF
TRBV5-5	TRBJ1-6	.	TGTGCCAGCAATGCTCTAGGCAGCTCCTATAATTCACCCCTCCACTTT	CASNALGSSYNSPLHF
TRBV18	TRBJ2-1	.	TGTGCCAGCTCACCACCGTCGGGCTCCTACAATGAGCAGTTCTTC	CASSPPSGSYNEQFF
TRBV7-9	TRBJ1-1	.	TGTGCCAGCAGCGTAGAGGGGTTTGGCACTGAAGCTTTCTTT	CASSVEGFGTEAFF
TRBV6-5	TRBJ1-3	.	TGTGCCAGCCGAGCTAGTTCTTTCTCCGGAAACACCATATATTTT	CASRASSFSGNTIYF
TRBV7-9	TRBJ1-2	.	TGTGCCAGCAGCCAGCAGGGTCAGCAGGAAAACTATGGCTACACCTTC	CASSQQGQQENYGYTF
TRBV20-1	TRBJ1-2	.	TGCAGTGCTAGAGACTCTTATGGCTACACCTTC	CSARDSYGYTF
TRBV28	TRBJ1-4	TRBD1	TGTGCCAGCAGTTCCCAGACAGGGTCTAATGAAAAACTGTTTTTT	CASSSQTGSNEKLFF
TRBV7-2	TRBJ2-3	TRBD2	TGTGCCAGCAGCTCAACTAGCGGGGGGGCAACAGATACGCAGTATTTT	CASSSTSGGATDTQYF
TRBV28	TRBJ1-4	.	TGTGCCAGCAGTCTCACGTCGACTCCAGAAAAACTGTTTTTT	CASSLTSTPEKLFF
TRBV5-1	TRBJ2-7	.	TGCGCCAGCAGCTTGGCCGGGATCACCTACGAGCAGTACTTC	CASSLAGITYEQYF
TRBV29-1	TRBJ1-4	.	TGCAGCGTGAGGGCACAGAATGAAAAACTGTTTTTT	CSVRAQNEKLFF
TRBV13	TRBJ2-7	TRBD2	TGTGCCAGCAGCTTAGTTAGCGGGAAGGTCTACGAGCAGTACTTC	CASSLVSGKVYEQYF
TRBV6-5	TRBJ1-2	.	TGTGCCAGCAGTTACGAAGGGGGGGGAAAAGGCTACACCTTC	CASSYEGGGKGYTF
TRBV4-3	TRBJ2-1	TRBD2	TGCGCCAGCAGCCAAGATGTAGCGGGATCCTACAATGAGCAGTTCTTC	CASSQDVAGSYNEQFF
TRBV28	TRBJ2-2	TRBD1	TGTGCCAGCAGTCCAAACTGGGACAGGAACACCGGGGAGCTGTTTTTT	CASSPNWDRNTGELFF
TRBV5-1	TRBJ1-4	.	TGCGCCAGCAGCTTGCAGCCAGGGGAAACTGAAAAACTGTTTTTT	CASSLQPGETEKLFF
TRBV19	TRBJ1-6	.	TGTGCCAGTAGCCGGGGGTCGAGAGGGTCACCCCTCCACTTT	CASSRGSRGSPLHF
TRBV7-9	TRBJ2-1	TRBD2	TGTGCCAGCAGCCCATGGACTAGCGGAAGCTCCTACAATGAGCAGTTCTTC	CASSPWTSGSSYNEQFF
TRBV7-2	TRBJ1-2	TRBD1	TGTGCCAGCAGCCTCCCCGGGACAGCGTATGGCTACACCTTC	CASSLPGTAYGYTF
TRBV7-2	TRBJ2-3	TRBD2	TGTGCCAGCAGCTTGGCTAGCGGGAGGGCAGATACGCAGTATTTT	CASSLASGRADTQYF
TRBV29-1	TRBJ2-5	TRBD2	TGCAGCGTTGACAGTGCGGCGGGAGATGAGACCCAGTACTTC	CSVDSAAGDETQYF
TRBV6-5	TRBJ1-2	TRBD1	TGTGCCAGTATGGACAGGCTTGATGGCTACACCTTC	CASMDRLDGYTF
TRBV2	TRBJ2-5	.	TGTGCCAGCAGTGATCCCACAGTAGAAGAGACCCAGTACTTC	CASSDPTVEETQYF
TRBV27	TRBJ1-1	.	TGTGCCAGCGGCAACACTGAAGCTTTCTTT	CASGNTEAFF
TRBV6-5	TRBJ2-5	TRBD2	TGTGCCAGCAGTTACTGGGAGGGAGAGACCCAGTACTTC	CASSYWEGETQYF
TRBV2	TRBJ1-2	TRBD1	TGTGCCAGCACCTCCGGGACAGGGAAAGAGGGCTACACCTTC	CASTSGTGKEGYTF
TRBV2	TRBJ2-1	TRBD2	TGTGCCAGCAGGGAGCGGGAGCAGCACAATGAGCAGTTCTTC	CASREREQHNEQFF
TRBV15	TRBJ2-7	TRBD1	TGTGCCACCAGCCTGACAGGGCTCAGCTCCTACGAGCAGTACTTC	CATSLTGLSSYEQYF
TRBV6-1	TRBJ2-7	.	TGTGCCAGCAGTGAAGCGCGGCGGAACGCCTACGAGCAGTACTTC	CASSEARRNAYEQYF
TRBV2	TRBJ2-1	.	TGTGCCAGCAGTGAAGCCGGGTCCCCCTACAATGAGCAGTTCTTC	CASSEAGSPYNEQFF
TRBV9	TRBJ1-4	.	TGTGCCAGCAGCGTAGGACAGGCTACTGAAAAACTGTTTTTT	CASSVGQATEKLFF
TRBV4-3	TRBJ2-1	.	TGCGCCAGCAGCCCCGGAATGGCACCCGGGGTGAGGGATGAGCAGTTCTTC	CASSPGMAPGVRDEQFF
TRBV5-1	TRBJ2-7	.	TGCGCCAGCAGCTTGAGTGTACCAAGCGACGAGCAGTACTTC	CASSLSVPSDEQYF
TRBV13	TRBJ2-7	TRBD1	TGTGCCAGCAGCCGAGGAAGGACAGGAACGAACTACGAGCAGTACTTC	CASSRGRTGTNYEQYF
TRBV29-1	TRBJ2-7	TRBD2	TGCAGCGTTGAAGTCGGGGGTTCGGGAGGCGCCTACGAGCAGTACTTC	CSVEVGGSGGAYEQYF
TRBV28	TRBJ1-5	.	TGTGCCAGCACCTCAGCGGGGTATAGCAATCAGCCCCAGCATTTT	CASTSAGYSNQPQHF
TRBV28	TRBJ2-1	TRBD2	TGTGCCAGCAGAAGGACTAGCGGGTTCTACAATGAGCAGTTCTTC	CASRRTSGFYNEQFF